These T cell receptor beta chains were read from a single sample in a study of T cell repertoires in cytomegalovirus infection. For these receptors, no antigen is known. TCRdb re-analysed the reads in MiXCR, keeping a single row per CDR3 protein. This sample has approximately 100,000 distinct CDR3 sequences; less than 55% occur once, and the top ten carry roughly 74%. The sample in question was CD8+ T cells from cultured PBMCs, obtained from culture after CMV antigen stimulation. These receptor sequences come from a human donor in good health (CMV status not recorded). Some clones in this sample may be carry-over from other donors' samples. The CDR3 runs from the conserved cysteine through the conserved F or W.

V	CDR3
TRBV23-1	CANPGQGGNTIYF
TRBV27	CASTATGEETQYF
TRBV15	CATRQLWTGPTYNEQFF
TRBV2	CASKADSNYGYTF
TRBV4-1	CASSQAQGDNYGYTF
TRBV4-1	CASSQGAVGGGVVTYEQYF
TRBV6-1	CASSEALRVSEAFF
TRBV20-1	CSARDRLAGETYNEQFF
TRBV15	CATSRPSSGSYNEQFF
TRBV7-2	CASSLVLAGYEQYF
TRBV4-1	CASSQDRGPNTEAFF
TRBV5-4	CASSAWSGNTGELFF
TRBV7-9	CASSPDRESNQPQHF
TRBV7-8	CASSALLAGVYNEQFF
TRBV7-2	CASSLEDFGDSPLHF
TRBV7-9	CASSLVADGQGGYTF
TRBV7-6	CASSAGQGTNTEAFF
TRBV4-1	CASSQASNSYNEQFF
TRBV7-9	CASSASGGLETQYF
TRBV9	CASSAGLQGTEAFF
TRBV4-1	CASSRLQEHNEQFF
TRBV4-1	CASSQDPGAKGYGYTF
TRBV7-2	CASSSTSGGPVIQYF
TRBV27	CASSPLNIATNEKLFF
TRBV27	CASSSGRNTGELFF
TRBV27	CASRDQLYNEQFF
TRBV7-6	CASSLAAGNSPYEQYF
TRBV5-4	CASSDGYTGELFF
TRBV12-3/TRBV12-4	CASSSSRTAPLGTQYF
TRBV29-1	CSVEDPAGGLNYGYTF
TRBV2	CASKMTSGGIYTDTQYF
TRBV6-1	CATQQGQGYEKLFF
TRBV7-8	CASSLFAGNTGELFF
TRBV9	CASSVARTSGGEDTHYF
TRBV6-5	CASSYTSGQGFNF
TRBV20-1	CSARGTMTEDASYEQYF